A single sample gave rise to the 15 T cell receptor beta chains below, sequenced in a study of shared clonotypes between healthy human individuals. TCRdb's table, derived via immunoSEQ multiplex PCR, lists solely in-frame clones and lacks some. The table lists about 2.1 million clones, about 94% of them singletons. Naivety among CD8 cells was defined by CD45RO negativity and positive CCR7 selection, thereby excluding terminally differentiated effector memory CD45RA+ cells. Input material: naive CD8+ T cells from PBMCs. The source is a man younger than 35 in good health. Some clones in this sample may be carry-over from other donors' samples.

About this clone itself: This same CDR3 is encoded by further DNA sequences in the sample. The CDR3, as DNA: TGTGCCAGCAGTTTAGGGTCAGATACGCAGTATTTT. Protein: CASSLGSDTQYF. The rearrangement joins TRBV28 to TRBJ2-3; D unresolved. The CDR3 has 12 amino acids. From germline, CDR1 is MDHEN and CDR2 SYDVKM. V was pared by 2 bases and J by 4 bases, with 4 bases between.

As concerns this clone: At the DNA level, this CDR3 is encoded by other sequences in the same sample as well. The genes are TRBV9 and TRBJ1-5; D uncertain. Germline CDR1 SGDLS, CDR2 YYNGEE. V shed 0 bases and J shed 1 base, with 5 bases lying between them. The CDR3 is 14 amino acids. CDR3 nucleotides: TGTGCCAGCAGCGTAGGTAACAGCAATCAGCCCCAGCATTTT. Its translation: CASSVGNSNQPQHF.

The chain links TRBV5-1 to TRBJ2-3; 15 nucleotides line up with TRBD2. With 4 bases clipped from V and 4 bases from J, the junction kept 13 bases outside the gene matches. This CDR3 is built from 19 residues. The germline V gene has CDR1 SGHRS and CDR2 YFSETQ. In DNA, the CDR3 is TGCGCCAGCAGCCCCACGGGACTAGCGGGAGGTGGGCCGCCAGATACGCAGTATTTT. Translation: CASSPTGLAGGGPPDTQYF.

The chain links TRBV6-5 to TRBJ1-5, with a possible D match to TRBD1 (5 bases). From germline, CDR1 is MNHEY and CDR2 SVGAGI. This CDR3 contains 12 residues. V dropped 4 bases and J dropped 9 bases, with 10 bases sitting between them. CDR3 sequence (DNA): TGTGCCAGCAGTTGGGGTGGGGGGCCCCAGCATTTT. Its protein product is CASSWGGGPQHF.

V usage is TRBV27 and J usage is TRBJ2-7; D remains unclear. Germline CDR1 and CDR2: MNHEY and SMNVEV (reference sequence). The V end lost 0 bases, the J end lost 3 bases, and 12 bases lay between the germline ends. The CDR3 is 15 amino acids. CDR3 residues: CASSLSTLRRYEQYF. CDR3 bases: TGTGCCAGCAGTTTATCGACTCTCCGCCGCTACGAGCAGTACTTC.

The chain has TRBV4-1 and TRBJ2-7; 9 positions agree with TRBD1. V gave up 5 bases and J gave up 0 bases; unmatched junction bases: 8. This CDR3 contains 16 residues. The germline gives CDR1 MGHRA, CDR2 YSYEKL. In DNA, the CDR3 is TGCGCCAGCAGCTTTACCCCGGGACAGGGCTCCTACGAGCAGTACTTC. Translated: CASSFTPGQGSYEQYF.

The chain employs TRBV28 and TRBJ2-7; 9 bases map to TRBD2. CDR1 is MDHEN and CDR2 is SYDVKM in the germline V gene. CDR3 length: 15 amino acids. V was clipped by 4 bases and J by 4 bases; unmatched bases: 8. The CDR3 sequence: CASSSRLAGTYEQYF. DNA for the CDR3: TGTGCCAGCAGTTCCCGGCTAGCGGGGACGTACGAGCAGTACTTC.

V is TRBV27 and J is TRBJ1-2, with D possibly TRBD1 on 6 matching bases. V was pared by 6 bases and J by 4 bases, with 15 bases between. Germline CDR1 is MNHEY and CDR2 is SMNVEV (reference sequence). This CDR3 comprises 14 residues. This chain's CDR3 is CASRRGQGLYGYTF. The CDR3 coding sequence is TGTGCCAGCAGAAGGGGACAAGGCCTCTATGGCTACACCTTC.

For this clone: Other nucleotide sequences from this sample produce the same CDR3. The chain uses TRBV6-6 and TRBJ2-7; D uncertain. The CDR3 is 14 residues long. The V end lost 0 bases, the J end lost 3 bases, and 9 bases lay between the germline ends. The germline V gene has CDR1 MNHNY and CDR2 SVGAGI (reference sequence). In DNA form, the CDR3 reads TGTGCCAGCAGTTACTCGAGAGGCGGCTACGAGCAGTACTTC. Its protein product is CASSYSRGGYEQYF.

Only one count was recorded for this clone. The rearrangement joins TRBV19 to TRBJ2-5, with D possibly being TRBD2 (5 bases). V dropped 8 bases and J dropped 5 bases, with 24 bases sitting between them. The V gene's germline CDR1 is LNHDA and CDR2 SQIVND (reference sequence). The CDR3 runs to 16 residues. The CDR3: CASSTPDLGRGETQYF. The CDR3 region has the DNA TGTGCCAGTTCTACCCCGGACCTCGGCCGAGGGGAGACCCAGTACTTC. The complete variable domain, with remaining parts taken from reference TRBV19 and TRBJ2-5, reads DGGITQSPKYLFRKEGQNVTLSCEQNLNHDAMYWYRQDPGQGLRLIYYSQIVNDFQKGDIAEGYSVSREKKESFPLTVTSAQKNPTAFYLCASSTPDLGRGETQYFGPGTRLLVL.

This clone appeared once. The rearrangement uses TRBV9 and TRBJ2-3; no reliable D call. V shed 3 bases and J shed 5 bases, with 19 bases lying between them. The V gene's germline CDR1 is SGDLS and CDR2 YYNGEE. The CDR3 spans 16 residues. The chain's CDR3 is CASSATPGPWKDTQYF. Here the CDR3 DNA reads TGTGCCAGCAGCGCCACCCCGGGTCCTTGGAAAGATACGCAGTATTTT.

J is TRBJ1-3 and V is TRBV2; D remains unclear. The V end was cut by 4 bases, the J end by 0 bases, with 10 bases between. The CDR3 is 15 residues long. Germline values: CDR1 SNHLY, CDR2 FYNNEI. This CDR3 is CASSGATVSGNTIYF. DNA of the CDR3: TGTGCCAGCAGTGGAGCGACGGTCTCTGGAAACACCATATATTTT.

This rearrangement joins TRBV21-1 to TRBJ2-7; the table calls TRBD2, which could not be checked here. TRBV21-1 is designated a pseudogene. CDR3 length equals 13 residues. The CDR3 bases are TGTGCCAGCGCGAAGGGAGAGGTCGGCGAGCAGTACTTC. Amino acid sequence: CASAKGEVGEQYF.

The rearrangement uses TRBV7-9 and TRBJ2-5; D might be TRBD1 (7 bases). The CDR3 has 14 amino acids. V was cut by 4 bases and J by 3 bases, with 12 bases left in between. Germline V gene data show CDR1 as SEHNR and CDR2 as FQNEAQ (reference sequence). CDR3 in amino acids: CASSSRGVEETQYF. DNA for the CDR3: TGTGCCAGCAGCTCCAGGGGGGTGGAAGAGACCCAGTACTTC.

The chain combines TRBV5-1 with TRBJ2-7; perhaps TRBD1 as D (5 bases). The CDR3 runs to 13 residues. Trimming removed 4 bases from V and 3 bases from J, with 11 bases in between. CDR1 is SGHRS, CDR2 YFSETQ, per germline. CDR3 in amino acids: CASSSAGLYEQYF. The CDR3 nucleotides read TGCGCCAGCAGCAGCGCAGGGCTCTACGAGCAGTACTTC.